The rows below give T cell receptor beta chains drawn from one sample of a study of blood T cell repertoires in COVID-19. Sequencing was performed with immunoSEQ multiplex PCR; in TCRdb, only in-frame clones are kept and a portion is missing. The table lists 100,000 to 120,000 clones, about four fifths of them singletons, with approximately 10% in the top ten. The specimen sequenced was peripheral blood. These receptors originate from a woman aged 70-85 years with acute or convalescent COVID-19. Each CDR3 is given with its conserved first and last residue. D genes are given only for firm matches. Not all rows give a size; the values are once, few, many and, for expanded clones, a class.

V gene,D gene,J gene,clone size,CDR3 DNA,CDR3 protein
TRBV6-5,NA,TRBJ2-2,NA,TGTGCCAGCACCAAAGGCGGGGTCGGGGAGCTGTTTTTT,CASTKGGVGELFF
TRBV19,TRBD2,TRBJ2-2,once,TGTGCCAGTAGGCGGGGGGGTACCGGGGAGCTGTTTTTT,CASRRGGTGELFF
TRBV10-3,NA,TRBJ1-5,NA,TGTGCCATCAGTGATGCGGCCAGTCCTAATCAGCCCCAGCATTTT,CAISDAASPNQPQHF
TRBV7-2,NA,TRBJ2-2,few,TGTGCCAGCAGCTTAACGGCGGGGACCAACACCGGGGAGCTGTTTTTT,CASSLTAGTNTGELFF
TRBV3-1/TRBV3-2,TRBD1,TRBJ2-1,NA,TGTGCCAGCAGCCTGATCCGGGACAGGGGTGCCTACAATGAGCAGTTCTTC,CASSLIRDRGAYNEQFF
TRBV6-5,NA,TRBJ2-7,once,TGTGCCAGCAGTAGCCTCCAGGGTGGGTCCTACGAGCAGTACTTC,CASSSLQGGSYEQYF
TRBV29-1,NA,TRBJ1-4,NA,TGCAGCGTCGGGGGGAGGGGCAATGAAAAACTGTTTTTT,CSVGGRGNEKLFF
TRBV29-1,NA,TRBJ1-1,NA,TGCAGCGTTGCCCCCCAGGGATCCACTGAAGCTTTCTTT,CSVAPQGSTEAFF
TRBV21-1,NA,TRBJ1-1,NA,TGTGCCAGCAGCAACCGACAGGTCGAGAACACTGAAGCTTTCTTT,CASSNRQVENTEAFF
TRBV7-2,TRBD1,TRBJ1-4,NA,TGTGCCAGCAGCTTGAGTGGGACAGGGACCTTCCCCGGGGAAAAACTGTTTTTT,CASSLSGTGTFPGEKLFF
TRBV2,TRBD1,TRBJ1-4,NA,TGTGCCAGCAAACTCCCGAGGCCACAGGGGGAAAATGAAAAACTGTTTTTT,CASKLPRPQGENEKLFF
TRBV7-9,TRBD1,TRBJ2-7,NA,TGTGCCAGCAGCGTCAGACAGGGGGCAAGCGAGCAGTACTTC,CASSVRQGASEQYF
TRBV10-3,TRBD1,TRBJ2-7,NA,TGTGCCACTCGGACAGGGGAGTACGAGCAGTACTTC,CATRTGEYEQYF
TRBV10-3,TRBD2,TRBJ2-1,NA,TGTGCCATCCTCCGGCCTTCGACTAGCGGGAGGGGCGGGGCCCTTTACAATGAGCAGTTCTTC,CAILRPSTSGRGGALYNEQFF
TRBV28,NA,TRBJ1-1,NA,TGTGCCAGCAGTTCAGGGGCGACTGAAGCTTTCTTT,CASSSGATEAFF
TRBV11-2,NA,TRBJ1-2,NA,TGTGCCAGCAGCATCTTGACGGGGGGTCAGTATGGCTACACCTTC,CASSILTGGQYGYTF
TRBV27,NA,TRBJ1-2,NA,TGTGCCAGCAGTCCCGGGACATCAGGCTACACCTTC,CASSPGTSGYTF
TRBV5-1,TRBD1,TRBJ2-5,NA,TGCGCCAGCAGCTGGGGACAGACCCGCCAAGAGACCCAGTACTTC,CASSWGQTRQETQYF
TRBV3-1/TRBV3-2,TRBD1,TRBJ2-1,NA,TGTGCCAGCAGCCCGACAGGGCACGAGCAGTTCTTC,CASSPTGHEQFF
TRBV5-1,TRBD1,TRBJ1-4,NA,TGCGCCAGTGGCCCGGGACAGCTTAATGAAAAACTGTTTTTT,CASGPGQLNEKLFF